The clone carrying this T cell receptor beta chain showed up many times. The target antigen is unknown. CDR3 length: 13 residues. This specimen comes from a study of T cells in Graves' hyperthyroidism and ophthalmopathy. Broader study findings: Most thyroid clonotypes with frequency above 0.001 were detected in blood.

TCR beta CDR3 regions were amplified from RNA. TCR CDR3 underwent first-round RT-PCR with the HTBI primer set. One entry per CDR3 protein, called by TCRdb with MiXCR from the multiplex PCR reads. The table lists around 700,000 distinct CDR3 sequences, approximately 36% of them singletons. The gene calls are TRBV12-3 or TRBV12-4 and TRBJ1-5, with a weak D call TRBD1 (6 bases). The clonotype comes from a woman aged 35 to 49 with Graves' hyperthyroidism. The sequencing sample was made of blood. CDR3 DNA sequence: TGTGCTACTGCCAGGGGAGGCAATCAGCCCCAGCATTTT. Its translation: CATARGGNQPQHF.